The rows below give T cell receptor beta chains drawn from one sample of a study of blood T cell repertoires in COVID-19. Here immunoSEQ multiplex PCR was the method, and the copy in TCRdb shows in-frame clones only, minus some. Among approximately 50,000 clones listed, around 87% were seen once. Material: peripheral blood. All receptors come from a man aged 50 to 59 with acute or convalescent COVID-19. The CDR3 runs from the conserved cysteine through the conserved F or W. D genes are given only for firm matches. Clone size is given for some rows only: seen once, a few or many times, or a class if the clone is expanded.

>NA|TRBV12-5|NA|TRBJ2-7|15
CASGLGTGGSYEQYF
TGTGCTAGTGGTTTGGGAACAGGAGGGTCCTACGAGCAGTACTTC
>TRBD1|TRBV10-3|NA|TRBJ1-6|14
CAISVGGENSPLHF
TGTGCCATCAGTGTAGGGGGCGAAAATTCACCCCTCCACTTT
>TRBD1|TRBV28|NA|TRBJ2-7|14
CASRPDRGPYEQYF
TGTGCCAGCAGACCTGACAGGGGGCCCTACGAGCAGTACTTC
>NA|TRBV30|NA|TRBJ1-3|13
CAWSVYTGNTIYF
TGTGCCTGGAGTGTATACACCGGAAACACCATATATTTT
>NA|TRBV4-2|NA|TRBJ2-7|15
CASSQAAEQTYEQYF
TGTGCCAGCAGCCAAGCGGCAGAACAGACCTACGAGCAGTACTTC
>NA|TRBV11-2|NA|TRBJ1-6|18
CASSLFSARGSYNSPLHF
TGTGCCAGCAGCTTATTTTCAGCCAGAGGCTCCTATAATTCACCCCTCCACTTT
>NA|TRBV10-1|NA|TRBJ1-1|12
CASSGYQGPAFF
TGCGCCAGCAGTGGGTATCAGGGGCCAGCTTTCTTT
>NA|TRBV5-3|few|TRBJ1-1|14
CARSFKGWNTEAFF
TGTGCCAGAAGCTTCAAGGGGTGGAACACTGAAGCTTTCTTT
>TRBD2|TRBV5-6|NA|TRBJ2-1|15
CASSFGSGVYNEQFF
TGTGCCAGCAGCTTTGGTAGCGGGGTGTACAATGAGCAGTTCTTC
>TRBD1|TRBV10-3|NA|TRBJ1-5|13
CAIQSQGNQPQHF
TGTGCCATCCAATCACAGGGGAATCAGCCCCAGCATTTT
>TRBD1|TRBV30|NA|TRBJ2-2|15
CAWSSGTGPFGELFF
TGTGCCTGGAGTTCCGGGACAGGGCCTTTCGGGGAGCTGTTTTTT
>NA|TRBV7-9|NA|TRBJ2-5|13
CASSSQGLETQYF
TGTGCCAGCAGTTCACAGGGTTTGGAGACCCAGTACTTC
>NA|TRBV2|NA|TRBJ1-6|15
CASSEGGGGNSPLHF
TGTGCCAGCAGTGAAGGAGGAGGTGGTAATTCACCCCTCCACTTT
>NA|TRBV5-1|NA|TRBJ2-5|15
CASSLQAVPQETQYF
TGCGCCAGCAGCTTACAGGCTGTTCCACAAGAGACCCAGTACTTC
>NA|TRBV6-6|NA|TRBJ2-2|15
CASSALQGSTGELFF
TGTGCCAGCAGCGCACTACAGGGTAGCACCGGGGAGCTGTTTTTT
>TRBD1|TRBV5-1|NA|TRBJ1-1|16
CASSDPGQGKVTEAFF
TGCGCCAGCTCCGACCCGGGACAGGGGAAAGTCACTGAAGCTTTCTTT
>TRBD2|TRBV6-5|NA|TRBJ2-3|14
CASRGGGEADTQYF
TGTGCCAGCAGAGGCGGGGGGGAAGCAGATACGCAGTATTTT
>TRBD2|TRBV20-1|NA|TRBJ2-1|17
CSASQAGGLAGGGEQFF
TGCAGTGCTAGTCAGGCGGGCGGACTAGCGGGAGGAGGTGAGCAGTTCTTC
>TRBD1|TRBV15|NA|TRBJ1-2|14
CATSTDRVNYGYTF
TGTGCCACCAGCACCGACAGGGTTAACTATGGCTACACCTTC
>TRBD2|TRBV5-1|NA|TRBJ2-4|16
CASSEGLAGGMDIQYF
TGCGCCAGCAGCGAGGGACTAGCGGGAGGTATGGACATTCAGTACTTC
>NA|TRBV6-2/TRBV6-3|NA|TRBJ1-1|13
CASSYSGFTEAFF
TGTGCCAGCAGTTATTCAGGGTTCACTGAAGCTTTCTTT
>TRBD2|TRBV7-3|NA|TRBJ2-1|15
CASSPGASGSYEQFF
TGTGCCAGCTCCCCGGGGGCTAGCGGGAGCTATGAGCAGTTCTTC
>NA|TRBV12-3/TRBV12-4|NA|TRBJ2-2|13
CASRTSGVGELFF
TGTGCCAGCAGGACCTCAGGGGTCGGGGAGCTGTTTTTT
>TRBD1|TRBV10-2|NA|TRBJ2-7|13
CASRNRGNYEQYF
TGCGCCAGCAGAAACAGGGGGAACTACGAGCAGTACTTC
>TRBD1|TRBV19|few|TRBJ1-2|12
CATSQGARGYTF
TGTGCCACCAGCCAGGGGGCACGGGGCTACACCTTC
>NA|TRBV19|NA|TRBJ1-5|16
CASRERGGLSEVPQHF
TGTGCCAGCAGGGAACGGGGGGGGCTTAGCGAGGTTCCCCAGCATTTT
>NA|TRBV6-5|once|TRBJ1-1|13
CASLRVAGAEAFF
TGTGCCTCCCTCCGAGTGGCAGGGGCTGAAGCTTTCTTT
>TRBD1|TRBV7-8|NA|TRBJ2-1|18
CASSLARIWTGANNEQFF
TGTGCCAGCAGCTTAGCGCGGATATGGACAGGGGCCAACAATGAGCAGTTCTTC
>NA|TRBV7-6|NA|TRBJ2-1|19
CASSLGRLRELGNDNEQFF
TGTGCCAGCAGCTTAGGGAGACTACGGGAGCTAGGGAACGACAATGAGCAGTTCTTC
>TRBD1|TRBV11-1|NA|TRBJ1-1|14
CASSFVQGDTEAFF
TGTGCCAGCAGCTTCGTACAGGGGGACACTGAAGCTTTCTTT
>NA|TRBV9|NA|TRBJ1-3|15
CASSVGQAGRNTIYF
TGTGCCAGCAGCGTAGGACAAGCCGGCAGGAACACCATATATTTT
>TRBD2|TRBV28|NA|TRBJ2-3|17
CASSPGTSGWSTDTQYF
TGTGCCAGCAGTCCTGGGACTAGCGGTTGGAGCACAGATACGCAGTATTTT
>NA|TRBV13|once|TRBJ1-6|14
CASSYRTSNSPLHF
TGTGCCAGCAGCTATCGGACTAGCAATTCACCCCTCCACTTT
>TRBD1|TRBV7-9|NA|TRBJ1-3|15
CASSPLGQGADTIYF
TGTGCCAGCAGCCCCCTGGGACAGGGGGCGGACACCATATATTTT
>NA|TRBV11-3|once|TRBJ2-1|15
CASSFGGSGDNEQFF
TGTGCCAGCAGCTTTGGGGGGTCCGGTGACAATGAGCAGTTCTTC
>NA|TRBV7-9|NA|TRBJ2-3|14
CASSKKGATDTQYF
TGTGCCAGCAGCAAGAAGGGAGCTACAGATACGCAGTATTTT
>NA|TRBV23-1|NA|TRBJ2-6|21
CASSQSIRAPITHSGANVLTF
TGCGCCAGCAGTCAATCGATCAGGGCCCCTATTACCCACTCTGGGGCCAACGTCCTGACTTTC
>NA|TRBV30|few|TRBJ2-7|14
CAWSISLSSYEQYF
TGTGCCTGGAGTATCAGTCTCAGCTCCTACGAGCAGTACTTC
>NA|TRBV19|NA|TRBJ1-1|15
CANETRGPTREGAFF
TGTGCCAACGAGACAAGGGGCCCCACCAGGGAAGGTGCTTTCTTT